The sequence of this TCR beta chain was determined in a study of shared clonotypes between healthy human individuals (dated by TCRdb to between 2020 and 2021). At the level of the whole study: A couple of women and three men aged 18 to 49 years were included in the cohort. Libraries were prepared and TCR repertoires were sequenced by different laboratories using diverse techniques, in order to increase sequencing depth and limit assay-specific biases. Between about 0.8 and 9 billion PBMCs per donor were obtained by leukapheresis. For each donor, CD4 naive and CD4 memory were each given three plates, CD8 naive was given two plates, and CD8 memory was given one plate. To estimate repertoire size and how much clonotypes are shared between individuals, the study performed deep sequencing of blood TCR repertoires from about five healthy adults. Study-level results and caveats: Even with the large sequencing depth, rarefaction of the sorted-subset datasets indicated that sequencing was incomplete. Because the study included a small number of donors, the genetic and exposure-history diversity represented was limited. Based on pairwise subsampling, the degree of clonotype sharing among donors was expected to be affected by sequencing depth. About 5% of naive CD4, 3% to 4% of naive CD8, about 2.1% of memory CD4, and 0.4% of memory CD8 clonotypes were shared across several donors. Naive subsets generally had larger estimated clonotype richness than memory subsets did. Higher generation probabilities were observed for clonotypes shared by all four sorted-subset donors than for non-shared clonotypes. Sampling was limited to blood, and TCR repertoires in tissue likely differ from TCR repertoires in blood.

The CDR3 runs 13 amino acids, cysteine and phenylalanine included. CDR3 DNA is the only sequence kept; it has 39 bases, read in frame from the first base. From a lookup of the germline V gene (reference sequence), CDR1 and CDR2 are LNHDA and SQIVND. V is shortened by 4 bases, J by 2 bases, and the region joining them spans 7 bases. Of note for this clone: Its antigen remains unidentified. No per-base quality is available; no much larger clone lies one base away.

The donors were healthy, HIV-negative adults with no recently reported acute infections or vaccinations. Every donor was a Caucasian adult residing in Nashville, Tennessee, USA. CD4+ T cells were enriched by magnetic negative selection; naive cells were then positively selected on CD45RA, and the negative fraction formed the memory subset. Blood was collected by leukapheresis, and PBMCs were isolated by Ficoll-Histopaque density gradient centrifugation and then cryopreserved in liquid nitrogen vapor phase. Analytical flow cytometry was used to check the purity and quantity of every magnetically sorted T cell population. Each sorted fraction had its genomic DNA isolated and then quantified by UV absorbance on a Nanodrop 2000c. Using the deep immunoSEQ assay, multiplex PCR amplified TCR CDR3 regions from genomic DNA. Extracted genomic DNA from each cell subset was spread evenly across all wells of several immunoSEQ 96-well plates, with each plate serving as a replicate. For sorted subsets, 200 to 250 ng of genomic DNA, equivalent to some 33,000 T cell genomes, went into each replicate PCR. Purified libraries were measured with a Qubit 3.0 fluorometer, size-checked on a Bioanalyzer 2100, and measured again with the KAPA Library Quantification kit. Every immunoSEQ 96-well plate was sequenced on a dedicated single-read 150-cycle Illumina NextSeq 550 flow cell. Per the original workflow: Because the immunoSEQ output held only junctional sequences and lacked quality scores, the filtering could not match the filtering applied to full-length reads. To assign V/J genes and CDR3, sequences were annotated against IMGT germline references using PyIR, a Python wrapper for IgBLAST v1.9. Any read was removed if the V/J assignment was weak (E-value above 1e-6), the CDR3 was missing, or the read contained stop codons, out-of-frame junctions, or ambiguous translated residues. V3J clonotypes were defined as sequences sharing the same inferred V gene, J gene, and CDR3 amino acid sequence. Percentage overlap between repertoires was calculated by dividing the number of shared unique clonotypes by the size of the smaller repertoire. Richness of each repertoire was evaluated using RTK rarefaction, the Chao1 estimator, and Recon v2.1 estimates of unobserved clonotypes. For all TCRbeta clonotypes obtained by the gDNA method from four donors, generation probabilities were computed with OLGA. TCRdb retrieved this table from immuneACCESS and kept in-frame rearrangements only. Not all clones are present; in checked studies, unresolved V genes account for under half, and no reason is known for the remainder. That table gives V, J and clone size, and the DNA gave D and trimming. The sample records hundreds of thousands of clones, 90% to 96% of which are singletons. Roughly 0.06% of the sample belongs to the ten largest clones.

This TCR derives from a woman between 25 and 40 years old in good health. Source material: naive CD4+ T cells sorted from blood. The sample's cell subset or site label is to be understood as: CD45RA+ positively selected. The rearrangement combines TRBV19 with TRBJ2-3, with a tentative D gene TRBD2 over 6 matching bases. The nucleotides are TGTGCCAGTAGTAGCGGGGACACAGATACGCAGTATTTT. It specifies CASSSGDTDTQYF.